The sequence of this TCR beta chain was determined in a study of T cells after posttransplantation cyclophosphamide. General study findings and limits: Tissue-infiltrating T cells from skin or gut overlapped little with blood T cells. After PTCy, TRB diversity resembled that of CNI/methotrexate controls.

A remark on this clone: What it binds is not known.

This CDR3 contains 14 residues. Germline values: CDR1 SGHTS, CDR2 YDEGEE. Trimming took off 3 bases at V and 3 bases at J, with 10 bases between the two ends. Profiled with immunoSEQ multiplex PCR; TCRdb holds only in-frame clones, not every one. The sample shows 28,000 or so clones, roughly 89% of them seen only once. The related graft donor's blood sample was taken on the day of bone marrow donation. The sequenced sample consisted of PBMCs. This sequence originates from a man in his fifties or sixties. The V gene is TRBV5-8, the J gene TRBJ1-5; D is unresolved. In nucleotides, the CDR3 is TGTGCCAGCAGCTCTCGCTTAGCCAATCAGCCCCAGCATTTT. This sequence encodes CASSSRLANQPQHF.